These T cell receptor beta chains were read from a single sample in a study of T cells after yellow fever vaccination. TCRdb independently ran MiXCR on the 5' RACE reads; one entry per CDR3 protein. The data contain more than 200,000 distinct CDR3 sequences, roughly 3.7% of them singletons. This specimen was PBMCs, taken 15 days after the yellow fever booster vaccination. The receptors derive from a man aged 18 to 30 who received the YFV17D yellow fever vaccine. CDR3s include the opening cysteine and the closing phenylalanine or tryptophan. The D gene is left open where the match is weak. Clone sizes are given selectively: once, few, many, or a class where the clone is expanded.

V gene	clone size	CDR3 length	J gene	D gene	CDR3 DNA	CDR3 protein
TRBV3-1	many	15	TRBJ2-3	NA	TGTGCCAGCAGCCAAGTTCACAACTTCGGGGATACGCAGTATTTT	CASSQVHNFGDTQYF
TRBV5-1	many	14	TRBJ1-2	NA	TGCGCCAGCAGCTTTACCGGAGGCGACTATGGCTACACCTTC	CASSFTGGDYGYTF
TRBV3-1	many	17	TRBJ1-5	NA	TGTGCCAGCAGCCAAGGAAGACGAGGGTCTCGCAATCAGCCCCAGCATTTT	CASSQGRRGSRNQPQHF
TRBV7-2	many	16	TRBJ1-6	NA	TGTGCCAGCAGCCGAAACATGGACGGCGCAGGTTCACCCCTCCACTTT	CASSRNMDGAGSPLHF
TRBV7-3	many	16	TRBJ1-2	TRBD1	TGTGCCAGCAGGCTCCGGACAGGGGGCGCTAACTATGGCTACACCTTC	CASRLRTGGANYGYTF
TRBV5-5	NA	14	TRBJ1-1	TRBD1	TGTGCCAGCAGCTGGGGGACAGGGGTCACTGAAGCTTTCTTT	CASSWGTGVTEAFF
TRBV12-3/TRBV12-4	NA	15	TRBJ1-2	NA	TGTGCCAGCAGTTTCGGTCTGCAGGGAAACTATGGCTACACCTTC	CASSFGLQGNYGYTF
TRBV5-1	many	13	TRBJ1-1	NA	TGCGCCAGCAGCCGCCTCGGGAATAGGGAAGCTTTCTTT	CASSRLGNREAFF
TRBV18	many	13	TRBJ1-1	NA	TGTGCCAGCTCACCAGGGGCGGGCACTGAAGCTTTCTTT	CASSPGAGTEAFF
TRBV20-1	many	15	TRBJ1-5	NA	TGCAGTGCCCCAACGAGGGACAATAGCAATCAGCCCCAGCATTTT	CSAPTRDNSNQPQHF
TRBV5-1	many	13	TRBJ2-7	TRBD1	TGCGCCAGCAGCTTGTGGCAGGGGGACGAGCAGTACTTC	CASSLWQGDEQYF
TRBV5-6	NA	14	TRBJ1-5	NA	TGTGCCAGCAGCTTGATCGGCAGCAATCAGCCCCAGCATTTT	CASSLIGSNQPQHF
TRBV7-9	many	14	TRBJ2-1	TRBD2	TGTGCCAGCAGCTTAGGCGGGGGGACGGATGAGCAGTTCTTC	CASSLGGGTDEQFF
TRBV5-1	NA	15	TRBJ1-6	TRBD1	TGCGCCAGCAGTCAGGACAGGGGATATAATTCACCCCTCCACTTT	CASSQDRGYNSPLHF
TRBV5-4	many	14	TRBJ1-4	NA	TGTGCCAGCAGCCCCGGGGGGGGTAGTGAAAAACTGTTTTTT	CASSPGGGSEKLFF
TRBV4-1	many	14	TRBJ1-2	NA	TGCGCCAGCAGCGACCGGGACACCGCCAGCGGCTACACCTTC	CASSDRDTASGYTF